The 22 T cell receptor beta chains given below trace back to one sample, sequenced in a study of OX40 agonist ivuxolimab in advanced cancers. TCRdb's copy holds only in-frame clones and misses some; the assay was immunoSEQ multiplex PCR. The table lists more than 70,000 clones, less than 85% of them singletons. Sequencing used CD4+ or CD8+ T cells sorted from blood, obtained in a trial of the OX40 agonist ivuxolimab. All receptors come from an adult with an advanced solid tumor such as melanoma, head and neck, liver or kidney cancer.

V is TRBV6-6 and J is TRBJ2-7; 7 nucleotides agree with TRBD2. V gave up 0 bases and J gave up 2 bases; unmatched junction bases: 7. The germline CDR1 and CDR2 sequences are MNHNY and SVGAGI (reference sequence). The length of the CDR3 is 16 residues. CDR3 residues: CASSYSGGSQPYEQYF. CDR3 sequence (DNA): TGTGCCAGCAGTTACTCTGGCGGGAGCCAGCCCTACGAGCAGTACTTC.

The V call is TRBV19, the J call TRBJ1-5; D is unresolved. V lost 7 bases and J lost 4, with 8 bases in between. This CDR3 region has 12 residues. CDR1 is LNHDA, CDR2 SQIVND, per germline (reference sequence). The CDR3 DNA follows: TGTGCCAGTAAAAGTCGAAATCAGCCCCAGCATTTT. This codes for CASKSRNQPQHF.

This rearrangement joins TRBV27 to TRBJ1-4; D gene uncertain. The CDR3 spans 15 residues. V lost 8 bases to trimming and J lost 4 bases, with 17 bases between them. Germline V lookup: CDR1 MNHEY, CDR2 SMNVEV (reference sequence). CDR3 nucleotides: TGTGCCAGCCTACCGTACGAGGGCTTTAATGAAAAACTGTTTTTT. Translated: CASLPYEGFNEKLFF. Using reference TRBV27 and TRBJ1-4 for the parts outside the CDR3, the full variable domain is EAQVTQNPRYLITVTGKKLTVTCSQNMNHEYMSWYRQDPGLGLRQIYYSMNVEVTDKGDVPEGYKVSRKEKRNFPLILESPSPNQTSLYFCASLPYEGFNEKLFFGSGTQLSVL.

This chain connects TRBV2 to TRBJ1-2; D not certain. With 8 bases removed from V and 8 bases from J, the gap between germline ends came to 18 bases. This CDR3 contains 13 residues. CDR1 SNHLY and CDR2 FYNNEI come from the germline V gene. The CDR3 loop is CASRVQLSEGYTF. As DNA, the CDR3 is TGTGCCAGCCGAGTGCAGCTTAGTGAAGGCTACACCTTC.

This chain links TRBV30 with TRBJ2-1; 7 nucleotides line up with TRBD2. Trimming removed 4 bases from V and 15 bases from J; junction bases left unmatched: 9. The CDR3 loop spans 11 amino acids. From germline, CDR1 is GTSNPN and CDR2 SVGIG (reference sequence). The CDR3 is CAWNTLAVLFF. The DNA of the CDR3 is TGTGCCTGGAATACTCTAGCGGTCTTGTTCTTC.

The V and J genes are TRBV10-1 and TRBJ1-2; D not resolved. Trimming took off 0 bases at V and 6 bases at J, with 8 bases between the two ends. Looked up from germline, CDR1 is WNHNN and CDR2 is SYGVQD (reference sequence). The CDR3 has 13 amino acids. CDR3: CASSESGYNGYTF. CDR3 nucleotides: TGCGCCAGCAGTGAGTCAGGATACAATGGCTACACCTTC.

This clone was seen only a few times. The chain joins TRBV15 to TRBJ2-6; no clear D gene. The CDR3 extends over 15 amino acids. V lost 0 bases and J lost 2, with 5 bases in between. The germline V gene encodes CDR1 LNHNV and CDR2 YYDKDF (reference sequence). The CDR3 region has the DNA TGTGCCACCAGCAGAGAAGGGACTGGGGCCAACGTCCTGACTTTC. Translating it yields CATSREGTGANVLTF.

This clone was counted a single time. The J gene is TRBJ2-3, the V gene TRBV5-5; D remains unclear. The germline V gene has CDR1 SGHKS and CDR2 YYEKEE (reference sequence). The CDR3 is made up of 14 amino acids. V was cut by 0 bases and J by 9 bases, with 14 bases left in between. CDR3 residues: CASSLVGNLGTQYF. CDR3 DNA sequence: TGTGCCAGCAGCTTGGTAGGGAACTTAGGCACGCAGTATTTT.

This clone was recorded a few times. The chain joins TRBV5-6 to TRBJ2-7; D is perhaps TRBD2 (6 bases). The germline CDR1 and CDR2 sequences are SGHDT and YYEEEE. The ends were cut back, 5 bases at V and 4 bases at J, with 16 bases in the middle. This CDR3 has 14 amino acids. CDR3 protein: CASRLYGSRYEQYF. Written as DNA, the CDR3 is TGTGCCAGCAGGTTGTACGGGAGCCGATACGAGCAGTACTTC.

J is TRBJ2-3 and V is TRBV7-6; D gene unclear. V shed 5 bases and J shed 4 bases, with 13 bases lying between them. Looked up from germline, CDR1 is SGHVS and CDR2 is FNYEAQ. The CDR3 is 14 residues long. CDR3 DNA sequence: TGTGCCAGCAGCCTACAACTGACCTCAGATACGCAGTATTTT. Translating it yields CASSLQLTSDTQYF.

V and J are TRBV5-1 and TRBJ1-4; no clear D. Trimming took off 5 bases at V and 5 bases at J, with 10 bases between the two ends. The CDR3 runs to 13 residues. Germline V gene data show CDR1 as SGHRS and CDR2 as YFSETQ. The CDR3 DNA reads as TGCGCCAGCAGACCGGACGGGAATGAAAAACTGTTTTTT. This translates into CASRPDGNEKLFF.

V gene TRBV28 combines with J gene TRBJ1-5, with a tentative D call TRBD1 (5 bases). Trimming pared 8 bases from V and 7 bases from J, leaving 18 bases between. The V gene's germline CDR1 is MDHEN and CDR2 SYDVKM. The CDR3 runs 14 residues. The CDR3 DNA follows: TGTGCCAGCGCCCCCTCGGGGGGTATGCAGCCCCAGCATTTT. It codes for CASAPSGGMQPQHF.

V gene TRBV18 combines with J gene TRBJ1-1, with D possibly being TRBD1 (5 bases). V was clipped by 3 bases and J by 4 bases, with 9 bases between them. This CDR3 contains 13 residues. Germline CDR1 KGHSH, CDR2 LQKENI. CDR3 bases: TGTGCCAGCTCACCGCTGGGGACCACTGAAGCTTTCTTT. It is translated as CASSPLGTTEAFF.

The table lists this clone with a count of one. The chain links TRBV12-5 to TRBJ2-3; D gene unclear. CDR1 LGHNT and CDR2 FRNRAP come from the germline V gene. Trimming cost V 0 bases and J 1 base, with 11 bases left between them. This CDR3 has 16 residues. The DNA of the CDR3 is TGTGCTAGTGGTTTGGTATCCTATTGGGGCACAGATACGCAGTATTTT. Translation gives CASGLVSYWGTDTQYF. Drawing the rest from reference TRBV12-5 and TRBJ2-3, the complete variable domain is DARVTQTPRHKVTEMGQEVTMRCQPILGHNTVFWYRQTMMQGLELLAYFRNRAPLDDSGMPKDRFSAEMPDATLATLKIQPSEPRDSAVYFCASGLVSYWGTDTQYFGPGTRLTVL.

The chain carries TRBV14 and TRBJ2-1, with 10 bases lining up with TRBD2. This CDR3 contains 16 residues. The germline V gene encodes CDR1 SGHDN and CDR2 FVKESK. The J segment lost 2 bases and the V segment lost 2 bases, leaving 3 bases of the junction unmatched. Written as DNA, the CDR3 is TGTGCCAGCAGCCAAAAGGGGACTAGCGCCTACAATGAGCAGTTCTTC. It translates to CASSQKGTSAYNEQFF.

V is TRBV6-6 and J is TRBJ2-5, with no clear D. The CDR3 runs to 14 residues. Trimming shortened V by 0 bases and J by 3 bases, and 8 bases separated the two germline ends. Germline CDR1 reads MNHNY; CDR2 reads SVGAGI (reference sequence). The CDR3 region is CASSYSHRKETQYF. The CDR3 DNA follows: TGTGCCAGCAGTTACTCACACAGAAAAGAGACCCAGTACTTC.

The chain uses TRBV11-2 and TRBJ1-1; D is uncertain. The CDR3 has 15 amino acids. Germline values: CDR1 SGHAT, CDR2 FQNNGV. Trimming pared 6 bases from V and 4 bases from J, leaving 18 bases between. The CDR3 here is CASRPGFVPVTEAFF. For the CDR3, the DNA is TGTGCCAGCAGACCAGGCTTCGTCCCGGTCACTGAAGCTTTCTTT.

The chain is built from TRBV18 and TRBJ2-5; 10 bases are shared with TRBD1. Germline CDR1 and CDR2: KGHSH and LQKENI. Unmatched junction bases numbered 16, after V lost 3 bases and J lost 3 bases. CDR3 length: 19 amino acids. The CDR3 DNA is TGTGCCAGCTCACCCGGGTTGGGTGGCGGGACAGGGGAAGAAGAGACCCAGTACTTC. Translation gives CASSPGLGGGTGEEETQYF. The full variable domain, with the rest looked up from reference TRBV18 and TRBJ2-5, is NAGVMQNPRHLVRRRGQEARLRCSPMKGHSHVYWYRQLPEEGLKFMVYLQKENIIDESGMPKERFSAEFPKEGPSILRIQQVVRGDSAAYFCASSPGLGGGTGEEETQYFGPGTRLLVL.

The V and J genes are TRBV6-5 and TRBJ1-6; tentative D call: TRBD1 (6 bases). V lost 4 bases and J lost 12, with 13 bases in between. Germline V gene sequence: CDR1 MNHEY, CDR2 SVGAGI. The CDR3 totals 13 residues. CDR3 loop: CASSWDTRRPLHF. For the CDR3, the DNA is TGTGCCAGCAGTTGGGACACCCGGAGACCCCTCCACTTT.

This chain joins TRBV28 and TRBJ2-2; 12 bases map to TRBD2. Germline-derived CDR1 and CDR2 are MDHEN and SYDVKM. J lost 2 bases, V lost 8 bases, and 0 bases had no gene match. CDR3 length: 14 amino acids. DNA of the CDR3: TGTGCCAGCGGACTAGCGGGAAACACCGGGGAGCTGTTTTTT. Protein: CASGLAGNTGELFF. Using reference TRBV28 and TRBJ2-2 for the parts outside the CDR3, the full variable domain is DVKVTQSSRYLVKRTGEKVFLECVQDMDHENMFWYRQDPGLGLRLIYFSYDVKMKEKGDIPEGYSVSREKKERFSLILESASTNQTSMYLCASGLAGNTGELFFGEGSRLTVL.

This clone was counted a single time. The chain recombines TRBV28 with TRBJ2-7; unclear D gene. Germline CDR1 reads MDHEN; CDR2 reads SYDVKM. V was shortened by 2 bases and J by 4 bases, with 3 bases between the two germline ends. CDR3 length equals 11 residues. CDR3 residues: CASSLRYEQYF. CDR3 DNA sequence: TGTGCCAGCAGTTTACGGTACGAGCAGTACTTC.

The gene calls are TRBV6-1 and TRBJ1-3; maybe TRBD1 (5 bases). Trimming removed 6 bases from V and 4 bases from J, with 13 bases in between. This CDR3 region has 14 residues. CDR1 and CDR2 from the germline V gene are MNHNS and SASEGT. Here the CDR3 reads CASRADRSGNTIYF. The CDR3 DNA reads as TGTGCCAGCAGAGCCGACAGATCAGGAAACACCATATATTTT.